This entry lists 3 T cell receptor beta chains sequenced from one sample in a study of vaccination and CD4 T cells after COVID-19. CD4+ T cells that had been cultured provided DNA sequenced with the Oncomine TCR Beta short-read assay. TCRdb called the PCR reads again in MiXCR, with one record for every CDR3 protein. The sample lists approximately 23,000 distinct CDR3 sequences, 50% seen once, with roughly 28% in the top ten. As to treatment: roughly 10-day PBMC culture with coronavirus spike peptide pools or control peptides (ViraFEST assay). No antigens are known for them. Source: CD4+ T cells from blood, cultured in vitro, taken before SARS-CoV-2 vaccination. The receptor source for this set is a human donor who received a COVID-19 vaccine.

This sequence joins TRBV6-1 and TRBJ1-1, with D perhaps matching TRBD1 (6 bases). In germline, CDR1 is MNHNS, CDR2 SASEGT. The V end lost 1 base, the J end lost 1 base, and 10 bases lay between the germline ends. The CDR3 sequence is 15 residues long. The CDR3 reads CASSEVGDKNTEAFF. CDR3 in DNA: TGTGCCAGCAGTGAAGTGGGGGACAAGAACACTGAAGCTTTCTTT.

The V call is TRBV24-1, the J call TRBJ1-1; perhaps TRBD1 as D (6 bases). This CDR3 region has 15 residues. Trimming took off 5 bases at V and 4 bases at J, with 16 bases between the two ends. Germline lookup yields CDR1 KGHDR and CDR2 SFDVKD. CDR3 residues: CATSANGQTTTEAFF. The DNA for the CDR3 is TGTGCCACCAGTGCCAACGGACAGACTACCACTGAAGCTTTCTTT.

This clonotype was found a few times. The V gene is TRBV12-3 or TRBV12-4, the J gene TRBJ2-2; 13 bases line up with TRBD2. The ends lost 6 bases at V and 3 bases at J; junction bases unmatched: 7. The CDR3 is made up of 17 amino acids. This CDR3 reads CASRITSGGDDTGELFF. The CDR3 coding sequence is TGTGCCAGCAGAATCACTAGCGGGGGGGACGACACCGGGGAGCTGTTTTTT.